These 8 T cell receptor beta chains came from one sample sequenced in a study of patients and donors after allogeneic stem cell transplantation. MiXCR, applied by TCRdb to the RT-PCR reads, yields one record per CDR3 protein. The sample has 900,000 to 1,000,000 distinct CDR3 sequences; roughly 18% are singletons. The material sequenced was blood, either unsorted or a sorted T cell fraction (not recorded which). All receptors come from a human donor who was either an allogeneic HSCT recipient or a stem cell or donor lymphocyte infusion donor (not recorded which). It is not recorded whose cells these are; they may come from a transplant donor.

The J gene is TRBJ2-7, the V gene TRBV7-9; D is ambiguous. The CDR3 runs 17 residues. V was clipped by 3 bases and J by 0 bases, with 18 bases between them. Germline V gene sequence: CDR1 SEHNR, CDR2 FQNEAQ (reference sequence). The CDR3 here is CASSFSGFIPYSYEQYF. Written as DNA, the CDR3 is TGTGCCAGCAGCTTCTCAGGCTTCATCCCTTACTCCTACGAGCAGTACTTC.

This clonotype was observed a few times. The genes are TRBV6-1 and TRBJ1-1; the match to TRBD1 covers 8 bases. The CDR3 length is 15 residues. Germline loops: CDR1 MNHNS, CDR2 SASEGT. V trimming: 6 bases; J trimming: 0 bases; junction bases outside the gene matches: 6. This chain's CDR3 is CASRRRQGMNTEAFF. CDR3 in DNA: TGTGCCAGCAGGCGCCGACAGGGGATGAACACTGAAGCTTTCTTT.

This clonotype was detected only a few times. J is TRBJ2-2 and V is TRBV29-1; 8 bases agree with TRBD1. CDR3 length equals 15 residues. CDR1 and CDR2 (germline): SQVTM, ANQGSEA. V was clipped by 6 bases and J by 1 base; unmatched bases: 7. For the CDR3, the DNA is TGCAGCGTCTCCCGGGGGACAGGGAACACCGGGGAGCTGTTTTTT. This gives the protein CSVSRGTGNTGELFF.

At least ten counts were recorded for this clonotype. V and J are TRBV5-1 and TRBJ1-6, with D possibly TRBD1 on 5 matching bases. Per the germline V gene, CDR1 is SGHRS and CDR2 is YFSETQ. Deletions cut 4 bases from V and 0 bases from J, with 8 bases between. CDR3 length equals 15 residues. CDR3 region: CASSADSSYNSPLHF. The CDR3 DNA is TGCGCCAGCAGCGCAGACAGCTCCTATAATTCACCCCTCCACTTT.

This clonotype was counted between two and nine times. The chain employs TRBV30 and TRBJ1-5; the D is unclear. V lost 7 bases to trimming and J lost 0 bases, with 13 bases between them. The CDR3 is 14 amino acids. Germline V gives CDR1 GTSNPN, CDR2 SVGIG (reference sequence). The CDR3: CASSDGNSNQPQHF. CDR3 DNA sequence: TGTGCCTCATCCGACGGGAATAGCAATCAGCCCCAGCATTTT.

The chain uses TRBV24-1 and TRBJ1-3; the D gene is possibly TRBD1 (5 bases). The CDR3 runs to 13 residues. Germline CDR1 and CDR2: KGHDR and SFDVKD. V was shortened by 7 bases and J by 4 bases, with 10 bases between the two germline ends. Here the CDR3 DNA reads TGTGCCACCAGCAGGAGGGGAGGAAACACCATATATTTT. Translated: CATSRRGGNTIYF.

The CDR3 protein is CASSLRRGHEQFF. CDR3 DNA: TGTGCCAGCAGCCTGCGTAGGGGGCATGAGCAGTTCTTC. The chain joins TRBV6-2 or TRBV6-3 to TRBJ2-1; 7 positions match TRBD1. The V segment lost 6 bases and the J segment 8 bases; nucleotides outside the gene matches: 7. The CDR3 totals 13 residues. Per the germline V gene, CDR1 is MNHEY and CDR2 is SVGEGT.

The chain is built from TRBV3-1 and TRBJ1-5, with D hard to call. The CDR3 contains 15 residues. Deletions cut 0 bases from V and 1 base from J, with 7 bases between. Germline V gives CDR1 LGHDT, CDR2 YNNKEL (reference sequence). CDR3 sequence (DNA): TGTGCCAGCAGCCAAGACTCACGGAGCAATCAGCCCCAGCATTTT. This sequence encodes CASSQDSRSNQPQHF. The whole variable domain, remainder taken from reference TRBV3-1 and TRBJ1-5, is DTAVSQTPKYLVTQMGNDKSIKCEQNLGHDTMYWYKQDSKKFLKIMFSYNNKELIINETVPNRFSPKSPDKAHLNLHINSLELGDSAVYFCASSQDSRSNQPQHFGDGTRLSIL.